This T cell receptor (beta chain) derives from a study of cytomegalovirus exposure and HLA in healthy donors. Study-level findings and limits: Reports showed the classifier diagnosing cytomegalovirus status with high specificity and sensitivity. Most TCR sequences were uncommon, yet certain public TCRs appeared in many donors.

PCR used 60 Vbeta primers and 13 Jbeta primers. Sequenced by immunoSEQ multiplex PCR; TCRdb stores in-frame clones only, minus some. This sample contains 75,000 to 90,000 clones. A remark on this clone: Its antigen is as yet unknown.

After removal of 7 bases from V and 11 bases from J, the junction contained 19 bases not matched to a gene. CDR1 and CDR2 from the germline V gene are MNHEY and SMNVEV (reference sequence). The CDR3 loop spans 15 amino acids. The material sequenced was PBMCs. The rearrangement joins TRBV27 to TRBJ2-5, with 7 bases matching TRBD2. The TCR comes from a woman aged 55-70 years in good health and CMV-seronegative. The CDR3 loop is CASTGGGGTGREQYF. CDR3 DNA sequence: TGTGCCAGCACCGGTGGGGGTGGGACGGGGAGGGAGCAGTACTTC.